The rows below give T cell receptor beta chains drawn from one sample of a study of OX40 agonist ivuxolimab in advanced cancers. Produced via immunoSEQ multiplex PCR; TCRdb's table is partial and in-frame only. The data contain approximately 45,000 clones, just under 95% of them singletons. The specimen comprised CD4+ or CD8+ T cells sorted from blood, sampled in a trial of the OX40 agonist ivuxolimab. The receptors derive from an adult with an advanced solid tumor such as melanoma, head and neck, liver or kidney cancer. Both conserved end residues are part of each CDR3. Each record gives: clone size, V gene, D gene, J gene, CDR3 DNA, CDR3 protein. The D gene is left open where the match is weak. Some rows mark clone size as missing; the rest say once, few, many or name a class of expanded clone.

abundance: .; v_gene: TRBV6-7; d_gene: .; j_gene: TRBJ1-2; CDR3nt: TGTGCCAGCAGGATTTGGCATCCTGCCTATGGCTACACCTTC; CDR3aa: CASRIWHPAYGYTF
abundance: .; v_gene: TRBV13; d_gene: TRBD2; j_gene: TRBJ2-7; CDR3nt: TGTGCCAGCAGCTCCGTCCGACTAGCGGGAGCTTTACGTGAGCAGTACTTC; CDR3aa: CASSSVRLAGALREQYF
abundance: .; v_gene: TRBV9; d_gene: TRBD1; j_gene: TRBJ2-7; CDR3nt: TGTGCCAGCAGCTTGTACAGGGGTGGGAGCGAGCAGTACTTC; CDR3aa: CASSLYRGGSEQYF
abundance: once; v_gene: TRBV30; d_gene: TRBD2; j_gene: TRBJ2-1; CDR3nt: TGTGCCTGGAGTCAACTACCTCTCGGCGGGAGGGCTGAGCAGTTCTTC; CDR3aa: CAWSQLPLGGRAEQFF
abundance: .; v_gene: TRBV19; d_gene: .; j_gene: TRBJ2-4; CDR3nt: TGTGCCTCCCTGGGGCGGGAAAAAGCCAAAAACATTCAGTACTTC; CDR3aa: CASLGREKAKNIQYF
abundance: .; v_gene: TRBV5-6; d_gene: .; j_gene: TRBJ1-2; CDR3nt: TGTGCCAGCAGCGAGGGCCCTTCGGTTGGCTACACCTTC; CDR3aa: CASSEGPSVGYTF
abundance: .; v_gene: TRBV4-1; d_gene: .; j_gene: TRBJ1-2; CDR3nt: TGCGCCAGCAGCCAAGGGTCCGGCCGTGGCTACACCTTC; CDR3aa: CASSQGSGRGYTF
abundance: .; v_gene: TRBV7-9; d_gene: .; j_gene: TRBJ1-1; CDR3nt: TGTGCCAGCAGCTCCGGACAGCTTGAAGCTTTCTTT; CDR3aa: CASSSGQLEAFF
abundance: .; v_gene: TRBV27; d_gene: TRBD1; j_gene: TRBJ2-7; CDR3nt: TGTGCCAGCAGTCTCCCCGGACAGGGTATCTACGAGCAGTACTTC; CDR3aa: CASSLPGQGIYEQYF
abundance: .; v_gene: TRBV11-2; d_gene: .; j_gene: TRBJ2-5; CDR3nt: TGTGCCAGCAGCTTCCAAGAGACCCAGTACTTC; CDR3aa: CASSFQETQYF
abundance: .; v_gene: TRBV21-1; d_gene: .; j_gene: TRBJ2-3; CDR3nt: TGTGCCAGCAGCAAAGAACGCACTAGTTGGGATACGCAGTATTTT; CDR3aa: CASSKERTSWDTQYF
abundance: once; v_gene: TRBV4-3; d_gene: .; j_gene: TRBJ2-2; CDR3nt: TGCGCCAGCAGCCAAGAAAGGCGCGGTACCGGGGAGCTGTTTTTT; CDR3aa: CASSQERRGTGELFF
abundance: .; v_gene: TRBV2; d_gene: .; j_gene: TRBJ2-7; CDR3nt: TGTGCCACCCTTCGGGCGACCACTGACGGGCAGTACTTC; CDR3aa: CATLRATTDGQYF
abundance: .; v_gene: TRBV27; d_gene: TRBD1; j_gene: TRBJ2-5; CDR3nt: TGTGCCAGCAGTTCCTTTGGACAGGGGTTACAAGAGACCCAGTACTTC; CDR3aa: CASSSFGQGLQETQYF
abundance: .; v_gene: TRBV27; d_gene: .; j_gene: TRBJ1-1; CDR3nt: TGTGCCACCCACCCTGTGGGACTACCTGAAGCTTTCTTT; CDR3aa: CATHPVGLPEAFF
abundance: .; v_gene: TRBV6-5; d_gene: .; j_gene: TRBJ1-2; CDR3nt: TGTGCCAGCAGCAAGAGGGGTTTCTATGGCTACACCTTC; CDR3aa: CASSKRGFYGYTF
abundance: .; v_gene: TRBV4-3; d_gene: .; j_gene: TRBJ1-5; CDR3nt: TGCGCCAGCAGCCAAGATTGGAAGGGTGTTCAGCCCCAGCATTTT; CDR3aa: CASSQDWKGVQPQHF
abundance: .; v_gene: TRBV28; d_gene: .; j_gene: TRBJ2-1; CDR3nt: TGTGCCAGCAGTTTTCCCGAGAACTACAATGAGCAGTTCTTC; CDR3aa: CASSFPENYNEQFF
abundance: .; v_gene: TRBV4-1; d_gene: TRBD1; j_gene: TRBJ1-4; CDR3nt: TGCGCCAGCAGCCGCTCCCCCCAGGGGGCGAGAGAAAAACTGTTTTTT; CDR3aa: CASSRSPQGAREKLFF
abundance: .; v_gene: TRBV9; d_gene: .; j_gene: TRBJ2-7; CDR3nt: TGTGCCAGCAGCGCGGGGTCCTCCTACGAGCAGTACTTC; CDR3aa: CASSAGSSYEQYF
abundance: .; v_gene: TRBV4-1; d_gene: .; j_gene: TRBJ2-1; CDR3nt: TGCGCCAGCAGCCAAGGATTGACGGGCGTAGGTTTCTCCTACAATGAGCAGTTCTTC; CDR3aa: CASSQGLTGVGFSYNEQFF
abundance: .; v_gene: TRBV11-1; d_gene: .; j_gene: TRBJ2-7; CDR3nt: TGTGCCAGCAGCTTAGCTTTGGCAGTCCCGGAGCGTTTC; CDR3aa: CASSLALAVPERF
abundance: .; v_gene: TRBV9; d_gene: .; j_gene: TRBJ1-2; CDR3nt: TGTGCCAGCAGCGTAGAGCAGGGGACCTACTATGGCTACACCTTC; CDR3aa: CASSVEQGTYYGYTF